Following are 19 T cell receptor beta chains from one sample sequenced in a study of cytomegalovirus exposure and HLA in healthy donors. This PCR relied on a set of 60 Vbeta primers and 13 Jbeta primers. Libraries were prepared by immunoSEQ multiplex PCR; TCRdb keeps only in-frame clonotypes and omits some of them. The table has about 140,000 clones, about 84% seen once. Specimen: PBMCs. These TCRs come from a man between 45 and 60 years old in good health and CMV-seronegative.

This clone has just one count. The rearrangement uses TRBV6-6 and TRBJ2-5; D might be TRBD2 (7 bases). Trimming took off 6 bases at V and 5 bases at J, with 13 bases between the two ends. CDR3 length: 13 amino acids. The V gene's germline CDR1 is MNHNY and CDR2 SVGAGI (reference sequence). This CDR3 is CASRKGGKETQYF. CDR3 DNA sequence: TGTGCCAGCAGGAAGGGGGGGAAGGAGACCCAGTACTTC.

This chain links TRBV29-1 with TRBJ2-3; 7 bases map to TRBD2. Germline V lookup: CDR1 SQVTM, CDR2 ANQGSEA. This CDR3 spans 15 amino acids. Trimming took 3 bases from V and 0 from J; bases not matched to a gene: 6. CDR3 sequence: CSVEDAGESTDTQYF. Here the CDR3 DNA reads TGCAGCGTTGAGGACGCGGGGGAAAGCACAGATACGCAGTATTTT.

The chain is built from TRBV19 and TRBJ2-4; 9 bases map to TRBD1. This CDR3 spans 13 amino acids. The germline V gene encodes CDR1 LNHDA and CDR2 SQIVND (reference sequence). Trimming cost V 8 bases and J 4 bases; bases outside gene matches: 3. This CDR3 is CASLGQGKNIQYF. The CDR3 DNA reads as TGTGCCAGTCTCGGACAGGGGAAAAACATTCAGTACTTC.

This clone has a handful of counts. V gene TRBV4-1 combines with J gene TRBJ1-1; D ambiguous. The ends were cut back, 0 bases at V and 2 bases at J, with 7 bases in the middle. This CDR3 spans 14 amino acids. The V gene's germline CDR1 is MGHRA and CDR2 YSYEKL. CDR3: CASSQERYNTEAFF. The CDR3 DNA follows: TGCGCCAGCAGCCAAGAGAGGTACAACACTGAAGCTTTCTTT.

The chain combines TRBV5-1 with TRBJ2-7; D gene ambiguous. Trimming removed 0 bases from V and 7 bases from J, with 11 bases in between. Germline V gene sequence: CDR1 SGHRS, CDR2 YFSETQ. The CDR3 loop spans 13 amino acids. The CDR3 bases are TGCGCCAGCAGCTTGGCGGAGTTTGGGGAGCAGTACTTC. Protein product: CASSLAEFGEQYF.

In this sample, this clone turned up a few times. The chain is built from TRBV19 and TRBJ1-4; 7 nucleotides align to TRBD1. CDR1 is LNHDA, CDR2 SQIVND, per germline (reference sequence). V trimming: 7 bases; J trimming: 10 bases; junction bases outside the gene matches: 18. The CDR3 loop spans 16 amino acids. This CDR3 is CASTSLFEGAEGKLFF. The CDR3 nucleotides are TGTGCCAGTACATCACTCTTTGAGGGGGCTGAGGGAAAACTGTTTTTT.

The rearrangement joins TRBV19 to TRBJ2-1, with 11 bases fitting TRBD1. The CDR3 consists of 15 residues. Per the germline V gene, CDR1 is LNHDA and CDR2 is SQIVND (reference sequence). The junction had 6 bases not matched to a gene; V was cut back by 5 bases and J by 6 bases. The CDR3 here is CASSGGTGGFNEQFF. The CDR3 nucleotides are TGTGCCAGTAGTGGGGGGACAGGGGGTTTCAATGAGCAGTTCTTC. The variable domain in full, completed from reference TRBV19 and TRBJ2-1, reads DGGITQSPKYLFRKEGQNVTLSCEQNLNHDAMYWYRQDPGQGLRLIYYSQIVNDFQKGDIAEGYSVSREKKESFPLTVTSAQKNPTAFYLCASSGGTGGFNEQFFGPGTRLTVL.

There are a few counts of this clone. The chain links TRBV6-5 to TRBJ2-3, with TRBD2 identical over 9 bases. With V trimmed by 4 bases and J by 8 bases, 10 bases remained unmatched. The CDR3 has 15 amino acids. Per germline, CDR1 MNHEY and CDR2 SVGAGI. The CDR3 bases are TGTGCCAGCAGTTCGATAGCGGGAGAGGAGGGTACGCAGTATTTT. It translates to CASSSIAGEEGTQYF.

This clone appeared a few times. The chain carries TRBV4-2 and TRBJ2-7; 8 positions agree with TRBD1. Per germline, CDR1 LGHNA and CDR2 YNFKEQ. V shed 5 bases and J 3 bases; nucleotides not matched to a gene: 6. This CDR3 comprises 14 residues. CDR3 protein: CASSAGQGDYEQYF. The CDR3, as DNA: TGTGCCAGCAGCGCAGGACAGGGCGACTACGAGCAGTACTTC.

The rearrangement joins TRBV7-3 to TRBJ2-7; tentatively, D is TRBD2 (6 bases). The CDR3 length is 14 residues. V was clipped by 2 bases and J by 2 bases, with 10 bases between them. Looked up from germline, CDR1 is SGHTA and CDR2 is FQGTGA. Here the CDR3 DNA reads TGTGCCAGCAGCTTACGGGAGCCACCCTACGAGCAGTACTTC. Its translation: CASSLREPPYEQYF. The entire variable domain, with the rest obtained from reference TRBV7-3 and TRBJ2-7, is as follows: GAGVSQTPSNKVTEKGKYVELRCDPISGHTALYWYRQSLGQGPEFLIYFQGTGAADDSGLPNDRFFAVRPEGSVSTLKIQRTERGDSAVYLCASSLREPPYEQYFGPGTRLTVT.

This chain connects TRBV7-2 to TRBJ1-2; 7 nucleotides align to TRBD1. This CDR3 is built from 14 residues. Germline CDR1 and CDR2: SGHTA and FQGNSA. Germline trimming cut 1 base from V and 8 bases from J; bases unmatched to any gene: 7. The CDR3 region is CASSLEGASLGYTF. CDR3 DNA: TGTGCCAGCAGCTTAGAGGGGGCATCATTAGGCTACACCTTC.

J is TRBJ2-1 and V is TRBV10-3; 8 nucleotides line up with TRBD2. CDR1 and CDR2 (germline): ENHRY, SYGVKD. The CDR3 length is 14 residues. After removal of 7 bases from V and 1 base from J, the junction contained 3 bases not matched to a gene. The CDR3 reads CAINGGASYNEQFF. As DNA, the CDR3 is TGTGCCATCAACGGGGGGGCGTCCTACAATGAGCAGTTCTTC.

The gene calls are TRBV18 and TRBJ2-7; 7 nucleotides match TRBD1. Losses at the gene ends were 2 bases for V and 3 bases for J; bases not matched to a gene: 4. The CDR3 is made up of 14 amino acids. The germline gives CDR1 KGHSH, CDR2 LQKENI. The CDR3 DNA is TGTGCCAGCTCACCATTGACAGGGTACTACGAGCAGTACTTC. Its protein is CASSPLTGYYEQYF.

V usage is TRBV5-1 and J usage is TRBJ2-7; TRBD2 aligns across 9 bases. V trimming: 3 bases; J trimming: 7 bases; junction bases outside the gene matches: 14. Germline-derived CDR1 and CDR2 are SGHRS and YFSETQ. This CDR3 region has 16 residues. CDR3 region: CASSSGNSGRGGEQYF. The CDR3 nucleotides read TGCGCCAGCAGCTCGGGAAATAGCGGGAGAGGGGGGGAGCAGTACTTC.

The CDR3 sequence is CASSLEGQSSYNEQFF. CDR3 sequence (DNA): TGTGCCAGCAGCTTAGAGGGACAGAGCTCCTACAATGAGCAGTTCTTC. This chain uses TRBV11-3 with TRBJ2-1, with TRBD1 matching over 7 bases. The V and J ends lost 0 bases and 0 bases, in that order; junction bases with no gene match: 2. Germline V gene sequence: CDR1 SGHNT, CDR2 YENEEA. The CDR3 length is 16 residues.

The V gene is TRBV5-1, the J gene TRBJ2-7; a weak D match, TRBD2 (6 bases). CDR3 length: 15 amino acids. Germline CDR1 SGHRS, CDR2 YFSETQ. Trimming left V 0 bases short and J 3 bases short, with 13 bases between. CDR3 residues: CASSLEGSGYYEQYF. DNA of the CDR3: TGCGCCAGCAGCTTGGAGGGTAGCGGCTACTACGAGCAGTACTTC.

The chain employs TRBV4-1 and TRBJ1-1; perhaps TRBD1 as D (5 bases). CDR1 and CDR2 (germline): MGHRA, YSYEKL. V was shortened by 1 base and J by 5 bases, with 14 bases between the two germline ends. The CDR3 contains 15 residues. The CDR3 loop reads CASSQVGRVRTEAFF. The CDR3 coding sequence is TGCGCCAGCAGCCAAGTTGGCAGGGTGAGAACTGAAGCTTTCTTT.

A few counts support this clone. This chain links TRBV2 with TRBJ2-5; maybe TRBD1 (5 bases). Germline-derived CDR1 and CDR2 are SNHLY and FYNNEI. Trimming removed 4 bases at V and 1 base at J, with 10 bases between. The CDR3 runs to 14 residues. CDR3 protein: CASSGRQSQETQYF. The CDR3, as DNA: TGTGCCAGCAGTGGACGACAGTCCCAAGAGACCCAGTACTTC.

V gene TRBV6-1 combines with J gene TRBJ1-2, with 8 bases that match TRBD1. Germline lookup yields CDR1 MNHNS and CDR2 SASEGT. V shed 6 bases and J 1 base; nucleotides not matched to a gene: 4. The CDR3 has 14 residues. CDR3: CASRAGQGNYGYTF. The CDR3 DNA sequence: TGTGCCAGCAGGGCCGGACAGGGTAACTATGGCTACACCTTC.